The source of this T cell receptor (beta chain) is a study of blood T cell repertoires in COVID-19. TCRdb keeps only in-frame clones here, not all; method: immunoSEQ multiplex PCR. The sample shows around 41,000 clones, more than 70% of them seen only once. This CDR3 is built from 14 residues. V was pared by 2 bases and J by 2 bases, with 0 bases of the junction left unmatched. Germline loops: CDR1 MDHEN, CDR2 SYDVKM. Sequenced: peripheral blood. This chain uses TRBV28 with TRBJ1-3, with TRBD1 identical over 7 bases. The receptor comes from a human donor in a cohort sampled during active COVID-19. The CDR3 sequence: CASSLGTAGNTIYF. The CDR3 coding sequence is TGTGCCAGCAGTTTAGGGACAGCTGGAAACACCATATATTTT.